This T cell receptor beta chain was sequenced in a study of TIL therapy for anti-PD-1-resistant metastatic lung cancer. Study information: Tumors had a median PD-L1 proportion score of around 6%. A few tumors were EGFR-mutant and two were ALK-rearranged. By whole-exome sequencing, median non-synonymous tumor mutation burden was around 1.5 mutations per megabase. Regarding the study as a whole: TIL clonotype persistence in blood showed no apparent association with response.

This was the immunoSEQ v3 assay. Assay: immunoSEQ multiplex PCR; the TCRdb copy retains only in-frame clones and omits some. The data show tens of thousands of clones, 65% to 90% seen once. Described time point: pre-treatment sample, taken before nivolumab and TIL therapy. The germline gives CDR1 GTSNPN, CDR2 SVGIG (reference sequence). V was clipped by 6 bases and J by 1 base, with 7 bases between them. The CDR3 consists of 12 residues. On this clone itself: Its antigen is currently unknown.

Sequenced material: blood, taken at baseline. The clonotype originates from a person aged 25-80 years with non-small cell lung cancer. V gene TRBV30 combines with J gene TRBJ1-3; D perhaps matches TRBD1 (5 bases). CDR3 DNA sequence: TGTGCCTGCAGGGAGTCTGGAAACACCATATATTTT. Translation gives CACRESGNTIYF. The full variable domain, its missing parts supplied by reference TRBV30 and TRBJ1-3, is SQTIHQWPATLVQPVGSPLSLECTVEGTSNPNLYWYRQAAGRGLQLLFYSVGIGQISSEVPQNLSASRPQDRQFILSSKKLLLSDSGFYLCACRESGNTIYFGEGSWLTVV.